This TCR beta chain was sequenced for a study of human T cells and chemical hapten exposure. Whole-study findings and limits: It was expanded TCRs that formed significantly more large CDR3 similarity clusters than controls did. Unchanged with DPC sensitization were TCRs above 1 in 1000 frequency.

Original handling: TCR counts had a median of about 94,000 per sample and spanned about 23,224 to 690,600. One entry per CDR3 protein results from TCRdb running MiXCR on the RACE reads. In this record, the V and J calls reflect TCRdb's handling and not the investigators' own analysis. The sample records 180,000 or so distinct CDR3 sequences, around a quarter being singletons. Note on this clonotype: No antigen is known for it.

The junction had 4 bases not matched to a gene; V was cut back by 6 bases and J by 8 bases. The germline V gene has CDR1 MNHEY and CDR2 SVGEGT. The CDR3 contains 12 residues. Time point: patch test 3, about 24 weeks after DPC sensitization. Noted treatment: therapeutic diphenylcyclopropenone sensitization with weekly scalp DPC. This specimen consisted of whole blood, obtained in connection with sensitization to the hapten diphenylcyclopropenone (DPC). This TCR derives from a woman between 40 and 50 years old with alopecia areata. Some clones in this sample may be carry-over from other donors' samples. The rearrangement uses TRBV6-2 or TRBV6-3 and TRBJ2-1; 7 bases agree with TRBD2. The CDR3 bases are TGTGCCAGCAGCCTGACTAGCTATGAGCAGTTCTTC. Translation: CASSLTSYEQFF.